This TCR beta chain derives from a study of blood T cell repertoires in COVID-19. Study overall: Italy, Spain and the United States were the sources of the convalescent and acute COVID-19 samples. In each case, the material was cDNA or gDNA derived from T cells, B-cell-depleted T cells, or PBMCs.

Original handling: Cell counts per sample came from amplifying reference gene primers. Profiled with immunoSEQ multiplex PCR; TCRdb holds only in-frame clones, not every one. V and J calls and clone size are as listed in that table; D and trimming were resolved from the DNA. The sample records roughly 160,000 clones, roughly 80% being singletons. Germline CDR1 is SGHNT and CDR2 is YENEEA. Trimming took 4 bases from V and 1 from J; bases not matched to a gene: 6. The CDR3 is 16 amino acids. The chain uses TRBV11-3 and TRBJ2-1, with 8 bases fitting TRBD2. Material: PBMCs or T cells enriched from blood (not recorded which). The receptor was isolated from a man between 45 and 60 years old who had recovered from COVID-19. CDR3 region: CASSSLLAGSYNEQFF. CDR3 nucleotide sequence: TGTGCCAGCAGCTCTCTGTTAGCGGGGTCCTACAATGAGCAGTTCTTC.